This TCR beta chain was sequenced in a study of blood T cell repertoires in COVID-19. Study context: Acute and convalescent COVID-19 samples came from the United States, Italy and Spain. The cDNA or gDNA used as material had been derived from T cells, B-cell-depleted T cells, or PBMCs.

Libraries were prepared by immunoSEQ multiplex PCR; TCRdb keeps only in-frame clonotypes and omits some of them. The profile covers 120,000 to 150,000 clones, with approximately 85% appearing a single time and more than 7.5% taken by the ten largest. In Seattle, patients joined the study during active infection and were tracked longitudinally. The sequence came from an older woman with COVID-19, enrolled during active disease. The sequencing sample was made of peripheral blood.

The CDR3 reads CASSYYRADTQYF. The DNA of the CDR3 is TGTGCCAGCAGTTACTACAGGGCAGATACGCAGTATTTT. V and J are TRBV6-2 or TRBV6-3 and TRBJ2-3, with a possible D match to TRBD1 (6 bases). CDR3 length equals 13 residues. Trimming left V 1 base short and J 4 bases short, with 6 bases between. CDR1 is MNHEY, CDR2 SVGEGT, per germline.